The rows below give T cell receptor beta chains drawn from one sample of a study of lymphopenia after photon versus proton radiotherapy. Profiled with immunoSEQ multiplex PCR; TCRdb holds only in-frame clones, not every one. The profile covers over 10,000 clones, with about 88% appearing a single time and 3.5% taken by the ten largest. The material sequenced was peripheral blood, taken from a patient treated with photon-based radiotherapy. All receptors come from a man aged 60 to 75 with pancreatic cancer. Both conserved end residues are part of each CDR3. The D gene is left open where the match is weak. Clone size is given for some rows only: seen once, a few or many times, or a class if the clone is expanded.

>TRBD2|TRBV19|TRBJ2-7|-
TGTGCCAGTGCAAATAGCGGGGGGGCTGGCAACGAGCAGTACTTC
CASANSGGAGNEQYF
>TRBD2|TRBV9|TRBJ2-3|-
TGTGCCAGCAGGAGCGGGGGGGCCAGAGATACGCAGTATTTT
CASRSGGARDTQYF
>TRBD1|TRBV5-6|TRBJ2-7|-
TGTGCCAGCAGCCGGGACAGGGGCCGTGGCGAGCAGTACTTC
CASSRDRGRGEQYF
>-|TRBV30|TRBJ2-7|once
TGTGCCTGGAGTAGACAGCTTTCCTACGAGCAGTACTTC
CAWSRQLSYEQYF
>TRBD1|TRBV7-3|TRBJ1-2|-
TGTGCCAGCAGCTTATACAAGGCGCAGGGGGCTCGAGCCGGGAGGTATGGCTACACCTTC
CASSLYKAQGARAGRYGYTF
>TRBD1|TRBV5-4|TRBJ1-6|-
TGTGCCAGCAGCTACCGGGACAGGGGATTTTCACCCCTCCACTTT
CASSYRDRGFSPLHF
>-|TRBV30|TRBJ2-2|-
TGTGCCTGGAGTGGTGGGACCGGGGAGCTGTTTTTT
CAWSGGTGELFF
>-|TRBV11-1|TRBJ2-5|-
TGTGCCAGCAGCCCTCGGGAAGTACAAGAGACCCAGTACTTC
CASSPREVQETQYF
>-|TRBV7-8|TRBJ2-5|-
TGTGCCAGCAGCTTAAGCTGGGAGGAGACCCAGTACTTC
CASSLSWEETQYF
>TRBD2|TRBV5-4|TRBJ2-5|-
TGTGCCAGCAGACGGGGGACTAGCGGCCAAGAGACCCAGTACTTC
CASRRGTSGQETQYF
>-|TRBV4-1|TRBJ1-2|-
TGCGCCAGCAGCCAGTCATGGTTAAGGATGTCGGATAACTATGGCTACACCTTC
CASSQSWLRMSDNYGYTF
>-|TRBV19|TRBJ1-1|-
TGTGCCAGTAGGACACAGGTAGTCGCTAACACTGAAGCTTTCTTT
CASRTQVVANTEAFF
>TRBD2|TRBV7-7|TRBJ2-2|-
TGTGCCAGCAGCCCCAGCGGGGGCAACACCGGGGAGCTGTTTTTT
CASSPSGGNTGELFF
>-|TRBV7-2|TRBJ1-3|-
TGTGCCAGCAGACCTCCGCGGGTTTTGGCGGACGACTCTGGAAACACCATATATTTT
CASRPPRVLADDSGNTIYF
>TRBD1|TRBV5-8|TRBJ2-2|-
TGTGCCAGCATCTTACGCCGGGACAGCTCGAACACCGGGGAGCTGTTTTTT
CASILRRDSSNTGELFF
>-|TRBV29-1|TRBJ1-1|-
TGCAGCGTTTTGAGGGTTACTGAAGCTTTCTTT
CSVLRVTEAFF
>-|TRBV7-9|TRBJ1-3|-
TGTGCCAGCACCCAATTCTGGGGCCTCTCTGGAAACACCATATATTTT
CASTQFWGLSGNTIYF
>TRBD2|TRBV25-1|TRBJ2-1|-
TGTGCCAGCAGTGTTCTCGCGGGGGGTTTTGCCAATGAGCAGTTCTTC
CASSVLAGGFANEQFF
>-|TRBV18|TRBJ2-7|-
TGTGCCAGCTCACTTTATGGGAACGGTCGCGAGCAGTACTTC
CASSLYGNGREQYF
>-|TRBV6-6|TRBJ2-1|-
TGTGCCAGCGGCCGGTACGGTGAGCAGTTCTTC
CASGRYGEQFF
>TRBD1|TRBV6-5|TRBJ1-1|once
TGTGCCAGCAGTCCAGGGGGCACTGAAGCTTTCTTT
CASSPGGTEAFF
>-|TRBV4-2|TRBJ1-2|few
TGTGCCAGCAGCCAAGATAGACGGCCCACCGGAGCTAACTATGGCTACACCTTC
CASSQDRRPTGANYGYTF
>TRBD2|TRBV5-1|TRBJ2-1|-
TGCGCCAGCAGCTTGGTTCCGGGCGGGGGTGGCAATGAGCAGTTCTTC
CASSLVPGGGGNEQFF
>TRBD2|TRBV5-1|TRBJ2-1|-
TGCGCCAGCAGCTTGGTAGCGGGGTCGTCCTACAATGAGCAGTTCTTC
CASSLVAGSSYNEQFF
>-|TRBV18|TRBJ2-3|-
TGTGCCAGCTCACAACCAGCCAGTCTTCTTAGCACAGATACGCAGTATTTT
CASSQPASLLSTDTQYF
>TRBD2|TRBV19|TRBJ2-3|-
TGTGCCAGTAGTCTACTAGCGGGGGGCATTACTAGCACAGATACGCAGTATTTT
CASSLLAGGITSTDTQYF
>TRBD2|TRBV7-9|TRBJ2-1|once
TGTGCCAGCAGCCACCCCAGCGGGGAACTGAATGAGCAGTTCTTC
CASSHPSGELNEQFF
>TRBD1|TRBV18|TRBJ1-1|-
TGTGCCAGCTCACTAGGACAGGGGGTTACTGAAGCTTTCTTT
CASSLGQGVTEAFF
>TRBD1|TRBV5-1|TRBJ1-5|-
TGCGCCAGCAGCCTTGGGACAGGGTACAATCAGCCCCAGCATTTT
CASSLGTGYNQPQHF
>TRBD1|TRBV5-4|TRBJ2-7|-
TGTGCCAGCAGCTCGGGAGACAGGGGGCTGAGACGGCAGTACTTC
CASSSGDRGLRRQYF
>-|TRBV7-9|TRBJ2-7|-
TGTGCCAGCAGCTTAGCCGGCGGACGGCCCTACGAGCAGTACTTC
CASSLAGGRPYEQYF
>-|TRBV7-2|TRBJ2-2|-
TGTGCCAGCAGCCGCTACAGGGTCGACACCGGGGAGCTGTTTTTT
CASSRYRVDTGELFF
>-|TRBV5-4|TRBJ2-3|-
TGTGCCAGCAGCCCGTACGGAACCGCAGATACGCAGTATTTT
CASSPYGTADTQYF
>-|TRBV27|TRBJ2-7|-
TGTGCCAGCAGTCCCTGGGGGGTCCCCTACGAGCAGTACTTC
CASSPWGVPYEQYF
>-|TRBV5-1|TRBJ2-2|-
TGCGCCAGCAGCTTCACAGGGTGGGTCACCGGGGAGCTGTTTTTT
CASSFTGWVTGELFF
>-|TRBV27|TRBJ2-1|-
TGTGCCAGCAGTTTAAGGGGGGGATGGATTGAGCAGTTCTTC
CASSLRGGWIEQFF
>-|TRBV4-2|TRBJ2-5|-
TGTGCCAGCAGCCAAGAGGGGTCGCGGGGCATCGGGACCCAGTACTTC
CASSQEGSRGIGTQYF
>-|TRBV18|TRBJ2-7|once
TGTGCCAGCTCTGTTCAAAAAAAATCCTACGAGCAGTACTTC
CASSVQKKSYEQYF
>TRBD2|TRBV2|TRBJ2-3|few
TGTGCCAGCAGTGTAAATAGCGGGGGGGCTATCACAGATACGCAGTATTTT
CASSVNSGGAITDTQYF
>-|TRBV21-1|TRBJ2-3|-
TGTGCCAGCAGCAAAGCCCCATCCGGGACTAAAAACACAGATACGCAGTATTTT
CASSKAPSGTKNTDTQYF
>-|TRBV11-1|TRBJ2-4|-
TGTGCCAGCAGCCTAGATGTGGGAGCCAAAAACATTCAGTACTTC
CASSLDVGAKNIQYF
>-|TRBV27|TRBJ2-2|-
TGTGCCAGCGGACAGATACGGAACACCGGGGAGCTGTTTTTT
CASGQIRNTGELFF
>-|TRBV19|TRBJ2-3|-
TGTGCCAGTAGTATTGATCCCGTGGGGGGTTACACAGATACGCAGTATTTT
CASSIDPVGGYTDTQYF
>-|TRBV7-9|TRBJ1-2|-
TGTGCCAGCAGCTTCCCGTCTAACTATGGCTACACCTTC
CASSFPSNYGYTF
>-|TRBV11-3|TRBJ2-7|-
TGTGCCAGCAGCTTGGGAAATTTCTACGAGCAGTACTTC
CASSLGNFYEQYF
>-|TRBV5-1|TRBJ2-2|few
TGCGCCAGCAGCTTGTTGCGGGCCGGGGAGCTGTTTTTT
CASSLLRAGELFF
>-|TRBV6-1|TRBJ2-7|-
TGTGCCAGCAGTGACCCACCCGGATACCGTACCTACGAGCAGTACTTC
CASSDPPGYRTYEQYF
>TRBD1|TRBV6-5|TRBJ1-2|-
TGTGCCAGCAGTTACATCCGGACAGGGGGCAATTATGGCTACACCTTC
CASSYIRTGGNYGYTF